These 7 T cell receptor beta chains were sequenced from one sample in a study of technical replicates of blood from several donors. Assay: immunoSEQ multiplex PCR; the TCRdb copy retains only in-frame clones and omits some. Found here are some 77,000 clones, just under 95% of them singletons; the top ten hold 0.37%. Source material: T cells isolated from PBMCs. The receptors stem from a human donor in good health.

This clone was counted a single time. This chain connects TRBV19 to TRBJ2-1; TRBD1 agrees at 10 bases. Losses at the gene ends were 6 bases for V and 7 bases for J; bases not matched to a gene: 9. CDR1 and CDR2 (germline): LNHDA, SQIVND (reference sequence). This CDR3 comprises 15 residues. The CDR3 region has the DNA TGTGCCAGTAGCGTCCGGGACAGGGGCAAGAATGAGCAGTTCTTC. It specifies CASSVRDRGKNEQFF.

The chain uses TRBV5-6 and TRBJ2-1, with no clear D. V shed 0 bases and J shed 4 bases, with 11 bases lying between them. CDR1 and CDR2 (germline): SGHDT, YYEEEE. CDR3 size: 15 residues. The CDR3 DNA is TGTGCCAGCAGCTTGGAGCTCCAATTATACAATGAGCAGTTCTTC. Protein product: CASSLELQLYNEQFF.

The rearrangement uses TRBV27 and TRBJ1-5; possibly TRBD1 for D (6 bases). This CDR3 has 16 residues. Germline-derived CDR1 and CDR2 are MNHEY and SMNVEV (reference sequence). V lost 1 base, J lost 0 bases, and 10 bases lay in between. This CDR3 reads CASSLWAGDSNQPQHF. Written as DNA, the CDR3 is TGTGCCAGCAGTTTATGGGCAGGGGATAGCAATCAGCCCCAGCATTTT.

The chain recombines TRBV7-2 with TRBJ1-2; D remains ambiguous. Trimming took 0 bases from V and 0 from J, leaving 11 bases between them. The CDR3 runs 16 residues. Germline V gives CDR1 SGHTA, CDR2 FQGNSA. CDR3 DNA: TGTGCCAGCAGCTTAGCGCGCGGAGGAGCTAACTATGGCTACACCTTC. Protein: CASSLARGGANYGYTF.

The chain has TRBV29-1 and TRBJ1-2, with 7 nucleotides matching TRBD1. Germline CDR1 SQVTM, CDR2 ANQGSEA. This CDR3 has 13 residues. The V gene end was trimmed by 3 bases and the J gene end by 6 bases; junction bases not matched to a gene: 7. The CDR3: CSVEETGANGYTF. The DNA of the CDR3 is TGCAGCGTTGAGGAAACAGGGGCTAATGGCTACACCTTC.

The chain uses TRBV5-4 and TRBJ2-7; possibly TRBD2 for D (5 bases). Trimming removed 0 bases at V and 6 bases at J, with 10 bases between. Germline V lookup: CDR1 SGHNT, CDR2 YYREEE (reference sequence). This CDR3 contains 13 residues. The CDR3, as DNA: TGTGCCAGCAGCTTGGTAGAGGGAATCGAGCAGTACTTC. This codes for CASSLVEGIEQYF.

The chain couples TRBV6-8 to TRBJ2-1; 9 bases map to TRBD2. The CDR3 consists of 15 residues. After removal of 2 bases from V and 8 bases from J, the junction contained 7 bases not matched to a gene. The germline gives CDR1 MNHGY, CDR2 SAAAGT. The DNA for the CDR3 is TGTGCCAGCAGTTACGATAGCGGGAGTCAGGATGAGCAGTTCTTC. Its protein is CASSYDSGSQDEQFF.